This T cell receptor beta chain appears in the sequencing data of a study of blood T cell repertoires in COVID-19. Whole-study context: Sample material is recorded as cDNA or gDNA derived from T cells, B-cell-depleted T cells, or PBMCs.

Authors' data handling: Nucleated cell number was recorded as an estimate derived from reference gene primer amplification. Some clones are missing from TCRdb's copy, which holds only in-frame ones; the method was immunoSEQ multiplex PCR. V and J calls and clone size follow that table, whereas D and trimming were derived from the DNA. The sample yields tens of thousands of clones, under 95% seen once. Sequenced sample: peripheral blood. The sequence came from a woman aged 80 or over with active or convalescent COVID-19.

The CDR3 region is CASSYGRSKETQYF. For the CDR3, the DNA is TGTGCCAGCAGTTATGGGAGGAGTAAAGAGACCCAGTACTTC. The chain combines TRBV6-5 with TRBJ2-5; TRBD2 might be the D (6 bases). This CDR3 spans 14 amino acids. Germline values: CDR1 MNHEY, CDR2 SVGAGI. V lost 3 bases, J lost 3 bases, and 11 bases lay in between.